A single sample is the source of the 2 T cell receptor beta chains below, sequenced in a study of blood T cell repertoires in COVID-19. TCRdb keeps only in-frame clones here, not all; method: immunoSEQ multiplex PCR. The repertoire holds about 300,000 clones, with around 85% as singletons. The specimen sequenced was peripheral blood. These receptor sequences come from a human donor with COVID-19, enrolled during active disease. The donor label of this sample is uncertain.

The chain recombines TRBV5-8 with TRBJ1-5; unclear D gene. Trimming removed 2 bases from V and 5 bases from J, with 11 bases in between. CDR1 and CDR2 (germline): SGHTS, YDEGEE. The CDR3 is 14 residues long. The CDR3 here is CASSFGSADQPQHF. The CDR3 region has the DNA TGTGCCAGCAGCTTTGGAAGTGCGGATCAGCCCCAGCATTTT.

The rearrangement joins TRBV27 to TRBJ1-6, with 9 bases that match TRBD1. This CDR3 has 14 residues. CDR1 and CDR2 from the germline V gene are MNHEY and SMNVEV (reference sequence). J gave up 7 bases and V 5 bases, and 3 bases lay outside the gene matches. The chain's CDR3 is CASSQDRGNSPLHF. The CDR3 bases are TGTGCCAGCAGTCAGGACAGGGGAAATTCACCCCTCCACTTT.